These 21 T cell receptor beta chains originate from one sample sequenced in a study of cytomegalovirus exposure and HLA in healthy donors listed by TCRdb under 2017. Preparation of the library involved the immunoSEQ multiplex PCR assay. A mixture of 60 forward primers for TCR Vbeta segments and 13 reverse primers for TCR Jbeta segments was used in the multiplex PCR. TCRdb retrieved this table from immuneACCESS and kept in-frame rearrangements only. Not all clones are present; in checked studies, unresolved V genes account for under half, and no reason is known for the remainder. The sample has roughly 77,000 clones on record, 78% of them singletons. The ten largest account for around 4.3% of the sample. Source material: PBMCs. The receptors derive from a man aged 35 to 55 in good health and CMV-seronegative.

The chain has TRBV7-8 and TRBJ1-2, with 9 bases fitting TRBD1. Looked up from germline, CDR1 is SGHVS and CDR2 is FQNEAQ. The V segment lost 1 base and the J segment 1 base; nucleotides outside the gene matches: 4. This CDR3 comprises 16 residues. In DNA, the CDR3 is TGTGCCAGCAGCTTAGAACAGGGGGCGAGTAACTATGGCTACACCTTC. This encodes CASSLEQGASNYGYTF.

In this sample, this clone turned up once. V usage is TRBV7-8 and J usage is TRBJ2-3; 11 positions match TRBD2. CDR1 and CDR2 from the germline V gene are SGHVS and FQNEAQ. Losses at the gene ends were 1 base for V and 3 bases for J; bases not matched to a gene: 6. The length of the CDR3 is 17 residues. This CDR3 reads CASSLDPSGRLTDTQYF. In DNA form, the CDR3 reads TGTGCCAGCAGCTTAGATCCTAGCGGGAGGTTAACAGATACGCAGTATTTT. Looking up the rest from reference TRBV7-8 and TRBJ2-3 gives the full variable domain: GAGVSQSPRYKVAKRGQDVALRCDPISGHVSLFWYQQALGQGPEFLTYFQNEAQLDKSGLPSDRFFAERPEGSVSTLKIQRTQQEDSAVYLCASSLDPSGRLTDTQYFGPGTRLTVL.

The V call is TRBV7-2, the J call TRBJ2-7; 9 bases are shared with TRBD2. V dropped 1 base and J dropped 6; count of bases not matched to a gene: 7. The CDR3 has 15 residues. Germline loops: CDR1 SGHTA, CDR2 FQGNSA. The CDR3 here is CASSLGGTSLFEQYF. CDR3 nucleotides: TGTGCCAGCAGCTTAGGGGGGACTAGCCTTTTCGAGCAGTACTTC. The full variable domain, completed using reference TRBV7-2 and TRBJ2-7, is GAGVSQSPSNKVTEKGKDVELRCDPISGHTALYWYRQSLGQGLEFLIYFQGNSAPDKSGLPSDRFSAERTGGSVSTLTIQRTQQEDSAVYLCASSLGGTSLFEQYFGPGTRLTVT.

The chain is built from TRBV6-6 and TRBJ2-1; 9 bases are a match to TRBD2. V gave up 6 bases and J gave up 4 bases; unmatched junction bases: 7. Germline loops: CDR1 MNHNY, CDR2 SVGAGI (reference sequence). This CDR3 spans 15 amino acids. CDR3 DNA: TGTGCCAGCAGCTTGAGCGGGAGGAAATACAATGAGCAGTTCTTC. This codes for CASSLSGRKYNEQFF.

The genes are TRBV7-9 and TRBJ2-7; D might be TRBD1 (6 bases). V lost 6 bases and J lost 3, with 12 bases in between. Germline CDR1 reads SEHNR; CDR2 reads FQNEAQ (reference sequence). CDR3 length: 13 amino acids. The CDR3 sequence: CASSYTGFYEQYF. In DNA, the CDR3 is TGTGCCAGCAGTTACACAGGGTTCTACGAGCAGTACTTC. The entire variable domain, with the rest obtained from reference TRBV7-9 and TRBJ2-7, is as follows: DTGVSQNPRHKITKRGQNVTFRCDPISEHNRLYWYRQTLGQGPEFLTYFQNEAQLEKSRLLSDRFSAERPKGSFSTLEIQRTEQGDSAMYLCASSYTGFYEQYFGPGTRLTVT.

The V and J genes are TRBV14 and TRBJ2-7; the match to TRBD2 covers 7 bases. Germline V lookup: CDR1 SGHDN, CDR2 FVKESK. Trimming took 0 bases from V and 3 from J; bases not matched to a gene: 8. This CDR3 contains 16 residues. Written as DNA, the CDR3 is TGTGCCAGCAGCCAAGATCCTCGACTAGCCTTCTACGAGCAGTACTTC. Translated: CASSQDPRLAFYEQYF. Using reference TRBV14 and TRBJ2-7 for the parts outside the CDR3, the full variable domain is EAGVTQFPSHSVIEKGQTVTLRCDPISGHDNLYWYRRVMGKEIKFLLHFVKESKQDESGMPNNRFLAERTGGTYSTLKVQPAELEDSGVYFCASSQDPRLAFYEQYFGPGTRLTVT.

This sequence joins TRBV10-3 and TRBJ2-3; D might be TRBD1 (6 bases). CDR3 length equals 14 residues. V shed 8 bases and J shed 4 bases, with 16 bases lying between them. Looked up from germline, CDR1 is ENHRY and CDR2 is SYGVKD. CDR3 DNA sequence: TGTGCCATCGGCCGGGCAGGGGTGGCAGATACGCAGTATTTT. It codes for CAIGRAGVADTQYF.

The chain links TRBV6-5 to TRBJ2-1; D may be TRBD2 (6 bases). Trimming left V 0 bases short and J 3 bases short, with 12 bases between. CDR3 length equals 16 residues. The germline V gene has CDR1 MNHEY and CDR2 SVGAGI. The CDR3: CASSYSGGTFYNEQFF. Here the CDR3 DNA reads TGTGCCAGCAGTTACTCTGGCGGGACGTTCTACAATGAGCAGTTCTTC.

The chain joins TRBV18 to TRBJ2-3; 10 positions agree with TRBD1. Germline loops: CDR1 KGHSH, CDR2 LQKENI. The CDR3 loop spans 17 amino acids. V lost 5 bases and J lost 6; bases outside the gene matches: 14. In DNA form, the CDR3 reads TGTGCCAGCTCAGCCATGACAGGGGGCGTAGGATCCGATACGCAGTATTTT. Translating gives CASSAMTGGVGSDTQYF.

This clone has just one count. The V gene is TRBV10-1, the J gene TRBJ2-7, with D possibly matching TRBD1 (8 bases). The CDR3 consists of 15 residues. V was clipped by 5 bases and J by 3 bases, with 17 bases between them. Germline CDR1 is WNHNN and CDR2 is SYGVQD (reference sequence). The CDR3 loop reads CASSPRTGRGYEQYF. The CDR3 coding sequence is TGCGCCAGCAGTCCAAGGACAGGGAGGGGCTACGAGCAGTACTTC.

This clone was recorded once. The DNA for the CDR3 is TGCGCCAGCAGCCAAGGAACCTTGAGCTCTGGAAACACCATATATTTT. It is translated as CASSQGTLSSGNTIYF. This chain joins TRBV4-1 and TRBJ1-3; D unclear. The CDR3 has 16 amino acids. Germline assignment: CDR1 MGHRA and CDR2 YSYEKL. Trimming took 1 base from V and 0 from J, leaving 10 bases between them.

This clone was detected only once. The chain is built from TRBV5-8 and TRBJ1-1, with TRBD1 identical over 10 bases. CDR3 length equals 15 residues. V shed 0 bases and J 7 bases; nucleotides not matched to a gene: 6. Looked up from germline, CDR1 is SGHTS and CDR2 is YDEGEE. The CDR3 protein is CASSLAFRDRGEAFF. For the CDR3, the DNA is TGTGCCAGCAGCTTGGCCTTCCGGGACAGGGGTGAAGCTTTCTTT.

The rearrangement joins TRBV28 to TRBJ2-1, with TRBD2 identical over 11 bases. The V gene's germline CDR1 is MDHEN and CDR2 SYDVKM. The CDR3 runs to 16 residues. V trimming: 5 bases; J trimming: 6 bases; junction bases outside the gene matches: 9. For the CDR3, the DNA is TGTGCCAGCAGTCCCCATAGCGGGAGGGCCGCCAATGAGCAGTTCTTC. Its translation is CASSPHSGRAANEQFF.

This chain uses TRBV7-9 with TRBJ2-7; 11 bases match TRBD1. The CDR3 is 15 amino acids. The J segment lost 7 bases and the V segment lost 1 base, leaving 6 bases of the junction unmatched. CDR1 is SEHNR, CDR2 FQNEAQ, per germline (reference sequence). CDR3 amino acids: CASSLGDRGYREQYF. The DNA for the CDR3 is TGTGCCAGCAGCTTAGGGGACAGGGGGTATCGGGAGCAGTACTTC.

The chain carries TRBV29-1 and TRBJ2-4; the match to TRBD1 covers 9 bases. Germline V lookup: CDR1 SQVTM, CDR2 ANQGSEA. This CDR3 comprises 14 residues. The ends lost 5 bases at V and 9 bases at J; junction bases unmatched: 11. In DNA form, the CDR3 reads TGCAGCGTTATGCGGGACAGGGCTTCGGGCATTCAGTACTTC. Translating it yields CSVMRDRASGIQYF.

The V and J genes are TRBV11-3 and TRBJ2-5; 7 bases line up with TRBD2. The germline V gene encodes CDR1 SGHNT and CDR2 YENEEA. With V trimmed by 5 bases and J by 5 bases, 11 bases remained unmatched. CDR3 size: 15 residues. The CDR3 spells CASSARASGGETQYF. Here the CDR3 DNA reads TGTGCCAGCAGCGCGCGAGCTAGCGGCGGGGAGACCCAGTACTTC.

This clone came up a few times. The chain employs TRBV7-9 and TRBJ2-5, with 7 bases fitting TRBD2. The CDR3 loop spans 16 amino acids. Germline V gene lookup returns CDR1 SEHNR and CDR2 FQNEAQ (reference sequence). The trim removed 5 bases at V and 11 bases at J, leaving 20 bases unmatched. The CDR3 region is CASSPQPGGSNEEQYF. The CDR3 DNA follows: TGTGCCAGCAGCCCCCAACCTGGCGGGAGTAATGAGGAGCAGTACTTC.

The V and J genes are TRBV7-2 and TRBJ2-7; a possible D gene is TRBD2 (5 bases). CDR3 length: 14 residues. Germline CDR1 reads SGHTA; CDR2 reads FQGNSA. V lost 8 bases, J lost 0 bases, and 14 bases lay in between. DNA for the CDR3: TGTGCCAGCGCCTTGTTCGCGGGCTCCTACGAGCAGTACTTC. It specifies CASALFAGSYEQYF.

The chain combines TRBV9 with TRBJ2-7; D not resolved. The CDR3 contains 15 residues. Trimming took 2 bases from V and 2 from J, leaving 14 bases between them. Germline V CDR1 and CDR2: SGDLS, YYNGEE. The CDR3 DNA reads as TGTGCCAGCAGCGTTTCCCCCCTAACCACCTACGAGCAGTACTTC. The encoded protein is CASSVSPLTTYEQYF.

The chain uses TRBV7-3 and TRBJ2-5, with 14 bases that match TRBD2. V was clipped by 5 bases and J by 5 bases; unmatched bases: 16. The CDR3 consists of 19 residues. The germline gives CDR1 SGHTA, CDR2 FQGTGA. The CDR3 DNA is TGTGCCAGCAGCCCCCCAAGATCGGGACTAGCGGGAGCACGGGAGACCCAGTACTTC. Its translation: CASSPPRSGLAGARETQYF.

For the CDR3, the DNA is TGTGCCAGCAGAGACCGGGACAGAACCTACGAGCAGTACTTC. Translated, it gives CASRDRDRTYEQYF. This rearrangement joins TRBV27 to TRBJ2-7; 7 bases are a match to TRBD1. V gave up 6 bases and J gave up 2 bases; unmatched junction bases: 7. The CDR3 sequence is 14 residues long. Germline CDR1 and CDR2: MNHEY and SMNVEV (reference sequence).